The clone carrying this T cell receptor beta chain has just a few counts. This sample was taken from a study of blood T cell repertoires in COVID-19. On the study more broadly: The study drew acute and convalescent COVID-19 samples from the United States, Italy and Spain. T cells, B-cell-depleted T cells, or PBMCs provided the cDNA or gDNA that served as material.

Germline CDR1 and CDR2: SGHRS and YFSETQ. The V and J ends lost 0 bases and 8 bases respectively, with 8 bases between them. The CDR3 contains 12 residues. Original methodology: It was from reference gene primer amplification that nucleated cell counts were estimated. TCRdb keeps only in-frame clones here, not all; method: immunoSEQ multiplex PCR. The DNA gave D and trimming, while V, J and clone size come from that table. This table has 160,000 or so clones, roughly 90% appearing once. This sequence joins TRBV5-1 and TRBJ1-2, with a possible D match to TRBD1 (5 bases). This TCR derives from a man aged 55 to 70 with active or convalescent COVID-19. Specimen: peripheral blood. The CDR3 DNA sequence: TGCGCCAGCAGCTTGGGCGGGGCCGGCTACACCTTC. It specifies CASSLGGAGYTF. The variable domain in full, completed from reference TRBV5-1 and TRBJ1-2, reads KAGVTQTPRYLIKTRGQQVTLSCSPISGHRSVSWYQQTPGQGLQFLFEYFSETQRNKGNFPGRFSGRQFSNSRSEMNVSTLELGDSALYLCASSLGGAGYTFGSGTRLTVV.